A selection of T cell receptor beta chains follows, all from one sample in a study of response to subunit inactivated influenza vaccine. TCRdb re-called the RT-PCR reads through MiXCR, storing one row per CDR3 protein. This table has about 170,000 distinct CDR3 sequences, approximately 12% appearing once. A further study also used this sample, focusing on T cells expressing NK-cell markers.

This specimen consisted of CD8+ T cells sorted from PBMCs, obtained 11 to 12 days after vaccination. The origin of the receptors is a man aged 50-60 years who received an inactivated influenza vaccine. Both conserved end residues are part of each CDR3. Fields, in order: J gene, D gene, clone size, V gene, CDR3 DNA, CDR3 protein. The D gene is left open where the match is weak. A row's size may be missing; if present it is once, few, many or a size class.

J: TRBJ2-5; D: .; size: many; V: TRBV30; DNA: TGTGCCTGGAGTATCCCCAGGGGAGGGGAGACCCAGTACTTC; CDR3: CAWSIPRGGETQYF
J: TRBJ2-1; D: TRBD2; size: few; V: TRBV28; DNA: TGTGCCAGCAGTCACCTAGCGGGGGGTAATGAGCAGTTCTTC; CDR3: CASSHLAGGNEQFF
J: TRBJ2-1; D: .; size: .; V: TRBV4-3; DNA: TGCGCCAGCAGCCAAGATCGGCGGGGAGCCTACAATGAGCAGTTCTTC; CDR3: CASSQDRRGAYNEQFF
J: TRBJ2-7; D: .; size: .; V: TRBV7-9; DNA: TGTGCCAGCAGCTTCTCCGGGAGCAACGAGCAGTACTTC; CDR3: CASSFSGSNEQYF
J: TRBJ2-1; D: TRBD2; size: .; V: TRBV13; DNA: TGTGCCAGCAGCAAGATTGGACTAGCGGGGTGGGATGAGCAGTTCTTC; CDR3: CASSKIGLAGWDEQFF
J: TRBJ2-1; D: .; size: .; V: TRBV9; DNA: TGTGCCAGCAGCCATCAATCTTCGGCTTCCGGAGGGCCCAAGAATGAGCAGTTCTTC; CDR3: CASSHQSSASGGPKNEQFF
J: TRBJ2-7; D: .; size: few; V: TRBV28; DNA: TGTGCCAGCAGTACCCCGAGGAGCCGTCACTACGAGCAGTACTTC; CDR3: CASSTPRSRHYEQYF
J: TRBJ2-5; D: .; size: few; V: TRBV24-1; DNA: TGTGCCACCAGTGATTTGGGAAGCGGGTCTAGTTTGGAGACCCAGTACTTC; CDR3: CATSDLGSGSSLETQYF
J: TRBJ2-3; D: .; size: .; V: TRBV5-1; DNA: TGCGCCAGCAGCCGATCGCAGTCCGGGCGGGGCCGCACAGATACGCAGTATTTT; CDR3: CASSRSQSGRGRTDTQYF
J: TRBJ2-7; D: .; size: .; V: TRBV4-3; DNA: TGCGCCAGCAGCCACGCCGAAGGTGACTACGAGCAGTACTTC; CDR3: CASSHAEGDYEQYF
J: TRBJ2-7; D: TRBD2; size: .; V: TRBV13; DNA: TGTGCCAGCAGCTTAGGCCAAGTAGCGGGAGTCTACGAGCAGTACTTC; CDR3: CASSLGQVAGVYEQYF
J: TRBJ2-5; D: .; size: .; V: TRBV2; DNA: TGTGCCAGCAGTGATATATTAGCAGAAGAGACCCAGTACTTC; CDR3: CASSDILAEETQYF
J: TRBJ2-7; D: TRBD1; size: many; V: TRBV20-1; DNA: TGCAGTGCCGACCCCTTGGCCGGGACAGTCCCCTACGAGCAGTACTTC; CDR3: CSADPLAGTVPYEQYF
J: TRBJ2-2; D: TRBD2; size: .; V: TRBV10-3; DNA: TGTGCCATCAGTGAGGGGACTAGCGGGGTACCAGGCGGGGAGCTGTTTTTT; CDR3: CAISEGTSGVPGGELFF
J: TRBJ1-6; D: .; size: few; V: TRBV4-2; DNA: TGTGCCAGCAGCCAAGTTTCTGGACAAGTGTTCCTTAGTTCACCCCTCCACTTT; CDR3: CASSQVSGQVFLSSPLHF
J: TRBJ2-3; D: TRBD1; size: .; V: TRBV7-6; DNA: TGTGCCAGCAGCAAGACAGGGGTTGGCACAGATACGCAGTATTTT; CDR3: CASSKTGVGTDTQYF
J: TRBJ2-7; D: .; size: .; V: TRBV2; DNA: TGTGCCAGCCTAGCTACCTCCTACGAGCAGTACTTC; CDR3: CASLATSYEQYF
J: TRBJ1-2; D: TRBD1; size: few; V: TRBV19; DNA: TGTGCCACCTCCGGGACAGCTGTCTACACCTTC; CDR3: CATSGTAVYTF
J: TRBJ2-1; D: TRBD2; size: .; V: TRBV6-2/TRBV6-3; DNA: TGTGCCAGCAGCGTGGCGGGGGGCCGTTTTAATGAGCAGTTCTTC; CDR3: CASSVAGGRFNEQFF
J: TRBJ2-3; D: .; size: few; V: TRBV21-1; DNA: TGTGCCAGCTTACTTCGGGGTCAGGGCCTCCGGGGCACAGATACGCAGTATTTT; CDR3: CASLLRGQGLRGTDTQYF
J: TRBJ2-6; D: .; size: .; V: TRBV7-3; DNA: TGTGCCAGCAGCTTAGTCCCTCAGGGCTCTGGGGCCAACGTCCTGACTTTC; CDR3: CASSLVPQGSGANVLTF
J: TRBJ2-3; D: .; size: .; V: TRBV5-6; DNA: TGTGCCAGCAGCTTGGAGTATGGTGGGGAGCCGCAGTATTTT; CDR3: CASSLEYGGEPQYF
J: TRBJ2-1; D: .; size: .; V: TRBV24-1; DNA: TGTGCCACCAGTGCTGGGAGTTCCTACAATGAGCAGTTCTTC; CDR3: CATSAGSSYNEQFF
J: TRBJ2-1; D: TRBD1; size: .; V: TRBV5-1; DNA: TGCGCCAGCAGCTTGGAGGGGGCCACCTACAATGAGCAGTTCTTC; CDR3: CASSLEGATYNEQFF
J: TRBJ2-3; D: TRBD2; size: .; V: TRBV7-2; DNA: TGTGCCAGCAGCTTAATACTAGCGGGGGCCTTTACAGATACGCAGTATTTT; CDR3: CASSLILAGAFTDTQYF
J: TRBJ2-2; D: TRBD2; size: few; V: TRBV4-1; DNA: TGCGCCAGCAGCCAAGTCGGGGGGAATGGCGGGGAGCTGTTTTTT; CDR3: CASSQVGGNGGELFF
J: TRBJ1-1; D: .; size: .; V: TRBV6-5; DNA: TGTGCCAGCAGTTACCCAGGCGGGAACACTGAAGCTTTCTTT; CDR3: CASSYPGGNTEAFF
J: TRBJ2-7; D: .; size: few; V: TRBV15; DNA: TGTGCCACCAGCAGAGATAGTTACGAGCAGTACTTC; CDR3: CATSRDSYEQYF
J: TRBJ2-7; D: TRBD1; size: few; V: TRBV5-1; DNA: TGCGCCAGCAGCTTGGAGGGACAGGGGTTTGCCTACGAGCAGTACTTC; CDR3: CASSLEGQGFAYEQYF
J: TRBJ1-5; D: .; size: many; V: TRBV28; DNA: TGTGCCAGCAGTTTGACAGCCAATCAGCCCCAGCATTTT; CDR3: CASSLTANQPQHF